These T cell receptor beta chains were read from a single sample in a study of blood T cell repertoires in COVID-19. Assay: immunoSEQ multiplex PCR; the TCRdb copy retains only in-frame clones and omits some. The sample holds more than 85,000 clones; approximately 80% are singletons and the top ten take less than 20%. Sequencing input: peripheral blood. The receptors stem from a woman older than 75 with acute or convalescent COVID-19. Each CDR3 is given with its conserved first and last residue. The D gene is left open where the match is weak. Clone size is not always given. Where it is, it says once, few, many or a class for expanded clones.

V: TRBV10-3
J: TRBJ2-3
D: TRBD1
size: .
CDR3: CAISARDRSSTDTQYF
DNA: TGTGCCATCAGTGCCCGGGACAGGTCTAGCACAGATACGCAGTATTTT

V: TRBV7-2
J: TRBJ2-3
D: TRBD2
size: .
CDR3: CASSWTSGMSTDTQYF
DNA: TGTGCCAGCAGCTGGACTAGCGGGATGAGCACAGATACGCAGTATTTT

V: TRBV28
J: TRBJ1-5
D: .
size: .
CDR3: CATGGNGNQPQHF
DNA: TGTGCCACTGGAGGTAACGGCAATCAGCCCCAGCATTTT

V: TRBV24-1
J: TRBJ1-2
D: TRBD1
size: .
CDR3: CATSDRGQGAYGYTF
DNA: TGTGCCACCAGTGACCGTGGACAGGGAGCCTATGGCTACACCTTC

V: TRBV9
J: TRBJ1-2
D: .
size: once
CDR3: CASSLPNPVSYTF
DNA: TGTGCCAGCAGTTTACCAAACCCAGTTAGCTACACCTTC

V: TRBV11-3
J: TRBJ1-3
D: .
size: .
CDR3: CASSYRGGSPSGNTIYF
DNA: TGTGCCAGCAGCTATCGAGGAGGGAGTCCCTCTGGAAACACCATATATTTT

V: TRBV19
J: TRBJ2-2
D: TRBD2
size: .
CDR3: CASRPWTSGKFGELFF
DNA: TGTGCCAGTAGGCCCTGGACTAGCGGGAAATTCGGGGAGCTGTTTTTT

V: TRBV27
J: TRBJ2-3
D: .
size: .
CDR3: CASSLAGRGTDTQYF
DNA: TGTGCCAGCAGTTTAGCGGGAAGGGGCACAGATACGCAGTATTTT

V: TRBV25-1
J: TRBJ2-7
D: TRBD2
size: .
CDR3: CASSKTSGSSYEQYF
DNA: TGTGCCAGCAGTAAAACTAGCGGGAGTTCCTACGAGCAGTACTTC

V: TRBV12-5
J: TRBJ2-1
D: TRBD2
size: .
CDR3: CASGSSGSGYNEQFF
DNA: TGTGCTAGTGGTTCTAGCGGGAGTGGCTACAATGAGCAGTTCTTC

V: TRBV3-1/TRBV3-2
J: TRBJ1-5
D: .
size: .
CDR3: CASSQEFGRGSNQPQHF
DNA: TGTGCCAGCAGCCAAGAGTTCGGGAGAGGGAGCAATCAGCCCCAGCATTTT

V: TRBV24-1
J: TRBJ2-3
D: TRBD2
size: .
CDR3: CATSDLAPAGERTDTQYF
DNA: TGTGCCACCAGTGATTTGGCGCCGGCGGGGGAGAGAACAGATACGCAGTATTTT

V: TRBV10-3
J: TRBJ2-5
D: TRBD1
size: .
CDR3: CATGQEQETQYF
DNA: TGTGCCACAGGACAGGAACAAGAGACCCAGTACTTC

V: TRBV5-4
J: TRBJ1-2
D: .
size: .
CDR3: CASSPGGGETSYGYTF
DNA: TGTGCCAGCAGTCCCGGCGGGGGCGAAACTAGTTATGGCTACACCTTC

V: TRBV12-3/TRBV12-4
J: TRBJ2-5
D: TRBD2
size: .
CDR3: CASSGGGETQYF
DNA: TGTGCCAGCAGTGGGGGGGGTGAGACCCAGTACTTC

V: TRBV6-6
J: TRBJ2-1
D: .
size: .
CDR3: CASSLRKSSYNEQFF
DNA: TGTGCCAGCAGCCTGAGAAAGAGCTCCTACAATGAGCAGTTCTTC

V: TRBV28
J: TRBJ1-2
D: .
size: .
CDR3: CASSLPIGGGYGYTF
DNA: TGTGCCAGCAGTCTCCCGATTGGGGGAGGCTATGGCTACACCTTC

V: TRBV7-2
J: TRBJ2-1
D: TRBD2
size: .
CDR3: CASSLSGRGEQFF
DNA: TGTGCCAGCAGCCTTAGCGGGAGGGGTGAGCAGTTCTTC

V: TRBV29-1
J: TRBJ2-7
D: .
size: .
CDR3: CSVAGQGRNEQYF
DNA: TGCAGCGTTGCAGGGCAGGGAAGGAACGAGCAGTACTTC

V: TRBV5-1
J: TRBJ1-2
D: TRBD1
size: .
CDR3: CASSSRTGGSYGYTF
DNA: TGCGCCAGCAGCTCAAGGACAGGGGGCAGCTATGGCTACACCTTC

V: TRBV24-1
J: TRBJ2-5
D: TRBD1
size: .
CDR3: CATSDPGTGGRETQYF
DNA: TGTGCCACCAGTGACCCCGGGACAGGGGGCCGAGAGACCCAGTACTTC

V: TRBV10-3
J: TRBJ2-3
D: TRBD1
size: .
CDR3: CAISEPGTGVTDTQYF
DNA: TGTGCCATCAGTGAGCCCGGGACAGGGGTCACAGATACGCAGTATTTT

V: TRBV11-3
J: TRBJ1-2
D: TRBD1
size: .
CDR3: CASSAPNPSQGANGYTF
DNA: TGTGCCAGCAGCGCACCAAACCCCTCGCAGGGGGCGAATGGCTACACCTTC

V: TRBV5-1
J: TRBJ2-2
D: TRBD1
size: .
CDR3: CASSRPPGTGNTGELFF
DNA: TGCGCCAGCAGTCGACCCCCCGGGACAGGTAACACCGGGGAGCTGTTTTTT

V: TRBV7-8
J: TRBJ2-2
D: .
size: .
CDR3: CASREKSGYTGELFF
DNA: TGTGCCAGCAGGGAAAAAAGCGGTTACACCGGGGAGCTGTTTTTT

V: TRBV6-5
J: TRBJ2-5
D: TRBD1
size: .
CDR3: CAIRDRGWGETQYF
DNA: TGTGCCATCCGGGACAGGGGCTGGGGAGAGACCCAGTACTTC

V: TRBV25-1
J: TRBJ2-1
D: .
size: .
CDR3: CASSEWRDEQFF
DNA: TGTGCCAGCAGTGAGTGGAGGGATGAGCAGTTCTTC

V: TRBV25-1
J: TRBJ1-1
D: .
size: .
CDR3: CASSEYGQHTEAFF
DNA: TGTGCCAGCAGTGAATACGGACAGCACACTGAAGCTTTCTTT

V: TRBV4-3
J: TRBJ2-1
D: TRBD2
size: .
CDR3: CASSQHLAGAENEQFF
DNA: TGCGCCAGCAGCCAACACCTAGCGGGAGCGGAGAATGAGCAGTTCTTC

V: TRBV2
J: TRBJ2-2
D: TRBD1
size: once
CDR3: CASSETGVGNTGELFF
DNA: TGTGCCAGCAGCGAAACAGGGGTTGGTAACACCGGGGAGCTGTTTTTT

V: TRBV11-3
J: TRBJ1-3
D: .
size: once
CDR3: CASSLSGQITGNTIYF
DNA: TGTGCCAGCAGCCTCTCTGGACAGATCACTGGAAACACCATATATTTT

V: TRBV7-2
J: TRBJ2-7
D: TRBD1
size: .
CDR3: CASSRDRGVYYEQYF
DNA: TGTGCCAGCAGCCGCGACAGGGGCGTCTACTACGAGCAGTACTTC

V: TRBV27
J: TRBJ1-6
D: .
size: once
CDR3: CASRGGLDNSPLHF
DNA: TGTGCCAGCAGGGGGGGACTAGATAATTCACCCCTCCACTTT

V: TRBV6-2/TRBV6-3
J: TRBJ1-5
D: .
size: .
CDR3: CASSSRRSQGNYQPQHF
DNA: TGTGCCAGCAGTTCCCGTCGGTCCCAGGGGAATTATCAGCCCCAGCATTTT

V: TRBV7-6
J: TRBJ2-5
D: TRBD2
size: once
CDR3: CASSLVGEGRETQYF
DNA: TGTGCCAGCAGCTTAGTCGGGGAGGGCCGGGAGACCCAGTACTTC

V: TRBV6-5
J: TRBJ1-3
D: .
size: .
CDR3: CASSMSGNTIYF
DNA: TGTGCCAGCAGCATGAGTGGAAACACCATATATTTT

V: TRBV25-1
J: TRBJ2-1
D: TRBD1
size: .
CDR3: CASSANRDRGRGEQFF
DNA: TGTGCCAGCAGTGCGAACCGGGACAGGGGGCGCGGTGAGCAGTTCTTC

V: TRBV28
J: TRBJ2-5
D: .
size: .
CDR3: CASSRVGGQETQYF
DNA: TGTGCCAGCAGCCGTGTCGGAGGGCAAGAGACCCAGTACTTC

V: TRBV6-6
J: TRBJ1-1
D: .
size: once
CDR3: CASRAVNTEAFF
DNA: TGTGCCAGCAGGGCAGTGAACACTGAAGCTTTCTTT

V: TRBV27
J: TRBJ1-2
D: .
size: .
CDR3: CASSSAGVGNYGYTF
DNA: TGTGCCAGCAGTTCGGCAGGGGTGGGTAACTATGGCTACACCTTC

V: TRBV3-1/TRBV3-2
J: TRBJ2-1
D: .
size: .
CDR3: CASSQDSQPHNEQFF
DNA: TGTGCCAGCAGCCAAGATAGCCAGCCCCACAATGAGCAGTTCTTC

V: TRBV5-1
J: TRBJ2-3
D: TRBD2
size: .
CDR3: CASSIGTSGSIDTQYF
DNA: TGCGCCAGCAGCATTGGGACTAGCGGGAGTATAGATACGCAGTATTTT

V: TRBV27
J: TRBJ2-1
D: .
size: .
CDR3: CASSLGLLYNEQFF
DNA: TGTGCCAGCAGTTTAGGGCTTCTCTACAATGAGCAGTTCTTC

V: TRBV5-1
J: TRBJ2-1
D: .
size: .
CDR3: CASSFQNNEQFF
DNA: TGCGCCAGCAGTTTCCAGAACAATGAGCAGTTCTTC

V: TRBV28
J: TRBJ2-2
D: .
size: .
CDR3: CASRPVDLNTGELFF
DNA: TGTGCCAGCAGACCTGTCGATCTAAACACCGGGGAGCTGTTTTTT

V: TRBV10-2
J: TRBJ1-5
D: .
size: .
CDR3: CASSEGSGPQHF
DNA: TGCGCCAGCAGTGAAGGGAGCGGGCCCCAGCATTTT

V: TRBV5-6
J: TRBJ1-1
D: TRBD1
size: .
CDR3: CASSSLTGTPFF
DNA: TGTGCCAGCAGCTCATTGACAGGGACGCCTTTCTTT

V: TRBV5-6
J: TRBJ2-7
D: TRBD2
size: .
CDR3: CASSRPGLAIYEQYF
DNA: TGTGCCAGCAGCCGGCCGGGACTAGCGATCTACGAGCAGTACTTC

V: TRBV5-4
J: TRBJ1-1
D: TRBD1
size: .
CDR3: CASSLATGGRNEAFF
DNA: TGTGCCAGCAGCTTGGCAACAGGGGGCAGAAATGAAGCTTTCTTT

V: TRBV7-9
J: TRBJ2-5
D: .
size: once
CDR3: CASSLDGRTQETQYF
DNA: TGTGCCAGCAGCTTAGACGGGAGAACCCAAGAGACCCAGTACTTC